The 12 T cell receptor beta chains given below trace back to one sample, sequenced in a study of cytomegalovirus exposure and HLA in healthy donors. PCR was performed using 60 Vbeta and 13 Jbeta primers. The protocol was immunoSEQ multiplex PCR, while the TCRdb copy is restricted to in-frame clones and leaves out a portion. Among some 200,000 clones listed, roughly 73% were seen once. Sequenced material: PBMCs. The receptors come from a woman aged 30 to 39 in good health and CMV-seronegative.

The chain has TRBV7-3 and TRBJ2-7; D perhaps matches TRBD2 (5 bases). The germline V and J ends were trimmed by 2 bases and 0 bases, with 8 bases remaining between them. The CDR3 covers 14 residues. From germline, CDR1 is SGHTA and CDR2 FQGTGA. The CDR3 DNA sequence: TGTGCCAGCAGCTTATTAGCGACCTCCTACGAGCAGTACTTC. Protein: CASSLLATSYEQYF.

V gene TRBV5-4 combines with J gene TRBJ2-3, with 9 bases lining up with TRBD2. Germline CDR1 is SGHNT and CDR2 is YYREEE (reference sequence). V dropped 4 bases and J dropped 3; count of bases not matched to a gene: 12. The CDR3 covers 17 residues. DNA for the CDR3: TGTGCCAGCAGCCCCGTCCCCTCGGCGGGGGGGACAGATACGCAGTATTTT. Its translation: CASSPVPSAGGTDTQYF.

This clone was seen a few times. This chain links TRBV6-5 with TRBJ1-2; D is uncertain. Per germline, CDR1 MNHEY and CDR2 SVGAGI. Trimming stripped 5 bases from V and 0 bases from J, with 7 bases between. The CDR3 runs 13 residues. CDR3 nucleotides: TGTGCCAGCAGTGGGCCCTCTAACTATGGCTACACCTTC. This translates into CASSGPSNYGYTF.

The rearrangement links TRBV5-1 to TRBJ1-1, with TRBD1 identical over 9 bases. The CDR3 totals 18 residues. The V and J ends lost 6 bases and 0 bases, in that order; junction bases with no gene match: 15. Germline assignment: CDR1 SGHRS and CDR2 YFSETQ. CDR3 sequence reads: CASKEGVPGQGMNTEAFF. The CDR3 nucleotides are TGCGCCAGCAAAGAAGGCGTCCCGGGACAGGGAATGAACACTGAAGCTTTCTTT.

Note on this clone: At one end the junction does not follow the germline gene, possibly because of a read error. The chain joins TRBV7-9 to TRBJ1-3; D might be TRBD1 (5 bases). The CDR3 is made up of 18 amino acids. Germline-derived CDR1 and CDR2 are SEHNR and FQNEAQ (reference sequence). CDR3 coding DNA: TGTTCCAGCAGGAATACTAAAGACCCTAGGGGCTCGATGGACACCATATATTTT. Its protein is CSSRNTKDPRGSMDTIYF.

The chain uses TRBV5-1 and TRBJ1-1; perhaps TRBD1 as D (6 bases). The CDR3 covers 14 residues. Germline lookup yields CDR1 SGHRS and CDR2 YFSETQ. V lost 1 base, J lost 0 bases, and 7 bases lay in between. The CDR3 is CASSLHRVNTEAFF. In nucleotides, the CDR3 is TGCGCCAGCAGCTTGCACAGGGTGAACACTGAAGCTTTCTTT.

This chain uses TRBV27 with TRBJ1-2; D may be TRBD1 (5 bases). Germline V lookup: CDR1 MNHEY, CDR2 SMNVEV (reference sequence). There are 18 residues in the CDR3. V was cut by 2 bases and J by 8 bases, with 27 bases left in between. CDR3 DNA: TGTGCCAGCAGTTTACGGATGGGGGAGGGGTTCCTCCTGTACGGCTACACCTTC. It codes for CASSLRMGEGFLLYGYTF.

The J gene is TRBJ2-1, the V gene TRBV28; tentatively, D is TRBD2 (7 bases). Germline CDR1 reads MDHEN; CDR2 reads SYDVKM. Trimming pared 2 bases from V and 9 bases from J, leaving 14 bases between. This CDR3 has 14 residues. CDR3 in amino acids: CASSLGGGYFEQFF. The CDR3 nucleotides are TGTGCCAGCAGTTTAGGGGGGGGCTATTTTGAGCAGTTCTTC.

The rearrangement joins TRBV4-1 to TRBJ2-5; D gene uncertain. CDR3 length equals 13 residues. The V end was cut by 1 base, the J end by 1 base, with 4 bases between. The germline V gene encodes CDR1 MGHRA and CDR2 YSYEKL. CDR3 region: CASSQALQETQYF. CDR3 nucleotide sequence: TGCGCCAGCAGCCAAGCCCTCCAAGAGACCCAGTACTTC.

This clone was seen a few times. The chain carries TRBV25-1 and TRBJ2-5; TRBD1 matches at 10 bases. Germline CDR1 is MGHDK and CDR2 is SYGVNS. V lost 8 bases to trimming and J lost 2 bases; unmatched junction nucleotides: 11. The CDR3 sequence is 16 residues long. The CDR3 spells CASENWGTGEQETQYF. DNA for the CDR3: TGTGCCAGCGAGAATTGGGGGACAGGGGAACAAGAGACCCAGTACTTC. The full variable domain, completed using reference TRBV25-1 and TRBJ2-5, is EADIYQTPRYLVIGTGKKITLECSQTMGHDKMYWYQQDPGMELHLIHYSYGVNSTEKGDLSSESTVSRIRTEHFPLTLESARPSHTSQYLCASENWGTGEQETQYFGPGTRLLVL.

A single count supports this clone. The chain uses TRBV2 and TRBJ2-1; 8 positions match TRBD2. V dropped 10 bases and J dropped 6; count of bases not matched to a gene: 11. Per the germline V gene, CDR1 is SNHLY and CDR2 is FYNNEI. This CDR3 spans 14 amino acids. In DNA form, the CDR3 reads TGTGCCACCCGGCCCAACAGCGGGGGCAATGAGCAGTTCTTC. It is translated as CATRPNSGGNEQFF. Full variable domain (rest looked up from reference TRBV2 and TRBJ2-1): EPEVTQTPSHQVTQMGQEVILRCVPISNHLYFYWYRQILGQKVEFLVSFYNNEISEKSEIFDDQFSVERPDGSNFTLKIRSTKLEDSAMYFCATRPNSGGNEQFFGPGTRLTVL.

This clone was recorded only once. V usage is TRBV5-1 and J usage is TRBJ1-3; D ambiguous. Trimming cost V 4 bases and J 4 bases, with 15 bases left between them. The CDR3 is made up of 15 amino acids. In germline, CDR1 is SGHRS, CDR2 YFSETQ. CDR3 sequence (DNA): TGCGCCAGCAGCCTCGCCCGGGAATTGGGAAACACCATATATTTT. Amino acid sequence: CASSLARELGNTIYF.